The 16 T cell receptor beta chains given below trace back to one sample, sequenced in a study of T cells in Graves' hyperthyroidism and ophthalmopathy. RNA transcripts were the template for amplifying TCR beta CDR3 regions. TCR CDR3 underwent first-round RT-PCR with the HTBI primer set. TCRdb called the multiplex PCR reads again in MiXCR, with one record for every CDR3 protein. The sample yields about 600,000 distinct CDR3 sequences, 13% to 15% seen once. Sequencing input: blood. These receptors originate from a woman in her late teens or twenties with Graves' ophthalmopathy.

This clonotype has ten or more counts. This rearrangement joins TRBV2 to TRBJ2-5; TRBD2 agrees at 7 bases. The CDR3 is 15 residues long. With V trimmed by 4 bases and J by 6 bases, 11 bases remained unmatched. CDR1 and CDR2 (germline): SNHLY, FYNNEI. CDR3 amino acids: CASSVGLADGQTQYF. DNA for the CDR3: TGTGCCAGCAGTGTCGGGCTAGCGGACGGCCAGACCCAGTACTTC.

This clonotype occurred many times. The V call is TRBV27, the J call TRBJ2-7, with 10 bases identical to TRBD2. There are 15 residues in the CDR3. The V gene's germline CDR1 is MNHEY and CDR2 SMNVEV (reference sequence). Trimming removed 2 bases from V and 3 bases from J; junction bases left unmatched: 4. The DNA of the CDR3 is TGTGCCAGCAGTTTACTGAGCGGGAGGGACTACGAGCAGTACTTC. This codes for CASSLLSGRDYEQYF.

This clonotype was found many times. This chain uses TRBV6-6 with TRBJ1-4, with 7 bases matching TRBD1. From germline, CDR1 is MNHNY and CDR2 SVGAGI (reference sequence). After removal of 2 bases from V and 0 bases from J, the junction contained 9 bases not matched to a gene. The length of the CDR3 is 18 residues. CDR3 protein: CASSYLFGQGATNEKLFF. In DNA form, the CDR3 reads TGTGCCAGCAGTTACCTCTTTGGGCAGGGGGCAACTAATGAAAAACTGTTTTTT.

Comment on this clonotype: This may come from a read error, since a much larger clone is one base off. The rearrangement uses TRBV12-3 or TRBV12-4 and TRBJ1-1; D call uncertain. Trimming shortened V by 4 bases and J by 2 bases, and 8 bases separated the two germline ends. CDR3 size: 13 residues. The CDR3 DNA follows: TGTGCCAGCAGTTGCGCCCAAAACACTGAAGCTTTCTTT. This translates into CASSCAQNTEAFF.

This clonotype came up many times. The CDR3 here is CASILSLQGGDEQFF. CDR3 nucleotide sequence: TGTGCCAGCATCCTCTCATTGCAGGGCGGGGATGAGCAGTTCTTC. The chain links TRBV11-3 to TRBJ2-1; a weak D match, TRBD2 (6 bases). V was pared by 7 bases and J by 8 bases, with 21 bases between. The CDR3 spans 15 residues. Germline loops: CDR1 SGHNT, CDR2 YENEEA. Using reference TRBV11-3 and TRBJ2-1 for the parts outside the CDR3, the full variable domain is EAGVVQSPRYKIIEKKQPVAFWCNPISGHNTLYWYLQNLGQGPELLIRYENEEAVDDSQLPKDRFSAERLKGVDSTLKIQPAELGDSAVYLCASILSLQGGDEQFFGPGTRLTVL.

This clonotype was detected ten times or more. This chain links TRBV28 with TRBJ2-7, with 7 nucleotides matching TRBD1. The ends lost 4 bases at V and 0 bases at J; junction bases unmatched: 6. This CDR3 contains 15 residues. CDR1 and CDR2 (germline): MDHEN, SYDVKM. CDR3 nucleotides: TGTGCCAGCAGTTCCCCCGGGACAGCCTCCTACGAGCAGTACTTC. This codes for CASSSPGTASYEQYF.

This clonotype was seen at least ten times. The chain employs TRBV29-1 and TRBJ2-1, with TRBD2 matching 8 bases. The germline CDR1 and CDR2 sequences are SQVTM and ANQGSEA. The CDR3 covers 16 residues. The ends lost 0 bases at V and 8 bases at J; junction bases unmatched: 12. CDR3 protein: CSVEDLFETSADEQFF. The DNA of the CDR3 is TGCAGCGTTGAAGATCTTTTCGAGACTAGCGCGGATGAGCAGTTCTTC.

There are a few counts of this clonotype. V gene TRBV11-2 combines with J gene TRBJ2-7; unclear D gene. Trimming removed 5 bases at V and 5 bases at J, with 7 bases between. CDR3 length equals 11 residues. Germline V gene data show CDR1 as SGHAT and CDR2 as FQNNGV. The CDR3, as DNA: TGTGCCAGCAGCCCCCTGCACGAGCAGTACTTC. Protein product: CASSPLHEQYF.

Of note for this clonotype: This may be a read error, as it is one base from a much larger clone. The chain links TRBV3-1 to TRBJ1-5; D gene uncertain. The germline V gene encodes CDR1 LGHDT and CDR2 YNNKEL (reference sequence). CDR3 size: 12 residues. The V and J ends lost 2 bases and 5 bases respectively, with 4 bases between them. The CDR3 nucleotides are TGTGCCAGCAGCCAACATGATCAGCCCCAGCATTTT. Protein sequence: CASSQHDQPQHF. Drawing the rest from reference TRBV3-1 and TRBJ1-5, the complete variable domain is DTAVSQTPKYLVTQMGNDKSIKCEQNLGHDTMYWYKQDSKKFLKIMFSYNNKELIINETVPNRFSPKSPDKAHLNLHINSLELGDSAVYFCASSQHDQPQHFGDGTRLSIL.

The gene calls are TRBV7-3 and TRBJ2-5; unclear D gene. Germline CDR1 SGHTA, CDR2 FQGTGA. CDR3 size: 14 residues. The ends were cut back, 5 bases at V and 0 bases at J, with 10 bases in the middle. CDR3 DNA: TGTGCCAGCAGCCTGGACGCTAACCAAGAGACCCAGTACTTC. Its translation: CASSLDANQETQYF.

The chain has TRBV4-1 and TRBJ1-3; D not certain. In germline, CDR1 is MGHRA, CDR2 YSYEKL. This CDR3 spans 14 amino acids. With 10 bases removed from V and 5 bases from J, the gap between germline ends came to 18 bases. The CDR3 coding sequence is TGCGCCAACACGGATGGACTTCTCAGAAACACCATATATTTT. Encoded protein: CANTDGLLRNTIYF.

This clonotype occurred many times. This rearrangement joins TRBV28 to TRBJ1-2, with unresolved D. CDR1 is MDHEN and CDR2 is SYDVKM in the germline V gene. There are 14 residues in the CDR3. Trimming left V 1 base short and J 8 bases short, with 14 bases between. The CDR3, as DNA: TGTGCCAGCAGTTTATCACAGACGCCTGGAGGCTACACCTTC. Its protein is CASSLSQTPGGYTF.

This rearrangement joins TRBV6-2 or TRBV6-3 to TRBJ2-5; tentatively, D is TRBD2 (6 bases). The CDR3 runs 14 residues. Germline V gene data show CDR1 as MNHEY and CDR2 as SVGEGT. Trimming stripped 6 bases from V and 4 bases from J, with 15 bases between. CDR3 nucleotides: TGTGCCAGCAGAGCCGCGGGGTTAGGAGAGACCCAGTACTTC. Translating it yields CASRAAGLGETQYF.

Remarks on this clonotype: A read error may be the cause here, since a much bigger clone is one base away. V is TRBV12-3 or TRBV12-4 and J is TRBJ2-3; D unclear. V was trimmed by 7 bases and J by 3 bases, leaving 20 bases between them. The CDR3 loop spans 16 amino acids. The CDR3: CASKNMVPKQTDTQYF. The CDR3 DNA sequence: TGTGCCAGCAAAAACATGGTCCCCAAGCAAACAGATACGCAGTATTTT.

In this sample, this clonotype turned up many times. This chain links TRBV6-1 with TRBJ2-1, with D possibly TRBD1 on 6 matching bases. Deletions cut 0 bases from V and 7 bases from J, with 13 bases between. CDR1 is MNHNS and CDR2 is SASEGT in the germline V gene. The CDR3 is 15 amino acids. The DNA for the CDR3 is TGTGCCAGCAGTGAAGCGTTTGGACAGAGAAATGAGCAGTTCTTC. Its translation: CASSEAFGQRNEQFF.

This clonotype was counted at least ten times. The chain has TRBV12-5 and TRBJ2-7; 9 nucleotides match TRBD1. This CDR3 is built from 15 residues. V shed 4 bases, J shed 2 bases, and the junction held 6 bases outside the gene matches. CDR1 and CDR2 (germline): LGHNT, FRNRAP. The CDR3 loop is CASGYDRGITYEQYF. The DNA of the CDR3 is TGTGCTAGTGGTTACGACAGGGGGATAACCTACGAGCAGTACTTC.